This T cell receptor (beta chain) originates from a study of T cell changes during pregnancy in multiple sclerosis. Per germline, CDR1 MNHEY and CDR2 SMNVEV (reference sequence). Between the trimmed V and J ends, which lost 5 bases and 5 bases, there was a span of 9 bases. The CDR3 runs 13 residues. Measured with immunoSEQ multiplex PCR; TCRdb has only the in-frame clones, and not every one. The data contain about 59,000 clones, approximately 94% of them singletons. The gene calls are TRBV27 and TRBJ2-2; D is unclear. The source of this sequence is a female donor with multiple sclerosis, enrolled in a pregnancy study. Sequenced here: CD8+ T cells from peripheral blood mononuclear cells, sampled after pregnancy. In DNA form, the CDR3 reads TGTGCCAGCAGTACCCTCCTAACCGGGGAGCTGTTTTTT. Amino acid sequence: CASSTLLTGELFF.